Listed here are 24 T cell receptor beta chains from one sample, sequenced in a study of T cells in Graves' hyperthyroidism and ophthalmopathy. From RNA transcripts, TCR beta CDR3 regions were amplified. The HTBI set primed first-round TCR CDR3 RT-PCR. Each CDR3 protein is one row after TCRdb ran MiXCR on the multiplex PCR reads. The top ten hold around 10% of the sample, which has roughly 380,000 distinct CDR3 sequences, approximately 14% seen once. What was sequenced was blood. These receptors came from an older woman with Graves' hyperthyroidism.

The sample holds many counts of this clonotype. CDR3 in DNA: TGTGCCAGCAGGTCAACCCGGGACAGGGTCGTAGAGACCCAGTACTTC. This encodes CASRSTRDRVVETQYF. The chain recombines TRBV11-2 with TRBJ2-5; 9 bases match TRBD1. V lost 6 bases and J lost 4; bases outside the gene matches: 12. CDR3 size: 16 residues. CDR1 is SGHAT and CDR2 is FQNNGV in the germline V gene.

This clonotype was seen ten or more times. J is TRBJ1-1 and V is TRBV6-1; D is ambiguous. The CDR3 runs 14 residues. Between the trimmed V and J ends, which lost 1 base and 2 bases, there was a span of 8 bases. CDR1 and CDR2 from the germline V gene are MNHNS and SASEGT. The CDR3 DNA sequence: TGTGCCAGCAGTGAAGTGGCGTTCAACACTGAAGCTTTCTTT. It is translated as CASSEVAFNTEAFF.

This clonotype was observed a handful of times. Mismatch with germline at one junction end may stem from a read error. The chain joins TRBV7-6 to TRBJ1-1, with D maybe TRBD1 (6 bases). This CDR3 contains 13 residues. Germline V lookup: CDR1 SGHVS, CDR2 FNYEAQ. In DNA form, the CDR3 reads TGTGCCAGCAGCCTGTACACAGGGTCTGATGCTTTCTTT. It specifies CASSLYTGSDAFF.

This clonotype came up many times. J is TRBJ2-1 and V is TRBV20-1; TRBD2 is a possible D gene (5 bases). The V end lost 2 bases, the J end lost 5 bases, and 22 bases lay between the germline ends. This CDR3 spans 17 amino acids. Germline values: CDR1 DFQATT, CDR2 SNEGSKA (reference sequence). CDR3 sequence reads: CSARRTHGDVLNNEQFF. CDR3 nucleotide sequence: TGCAGTGCTAGACGAACGCACGGGGATGTGTTAAACAATGAGCAGTTCTTC.

The chain couples TRBV6-1 to TRBJ2-5, with 14 bases identical to TRBD2. Per the germline V gene, CDR1 is MNHNS and CDR2 is SASEGT. The junction had 10 bases not matched to a gene; V was cut back by 5 bases and J by 5 bases. The CDR3 has 17 amino acids. The CDR3 coding sequence is TGTGCCAGCAGTTCGCCGGGACTAGCGGGAGTCTCGGAGACCCAGTACTTC. Translated, it gives CASSSPGLAGVSETQYF.

This clonotype has ten or more counts. The V and J genes are TRBV7-9 and TRBJ2-7, with 7 bases identical to TRBD1. V shed 4 bases, J shed 6 bases, and the junction held 9 bases outside the gene matches. CDR3 length equals 14 residues. Germline CDR1 SEHNR, CDR2 FQNEAQ (reference sequence). CDR3 bases: TGTGCCAGCAGCTCCAGGACAGGTCGAATCGAGCAGTACTTC. Translated: CASSSRTGRIEQYF. The variable domain in full, with the rest retrieved from reference TRBV7-9 and TRBJ2-7, is DTGVSQNPRHKITKRGQNVTFRCDPISEHNRLYWYRQTLGQGPEFLTYFQNEAQLEKSRLLSDRFSAERPKGSFSTLEIQRTEQGDSAMYLCASSSRTGRIEQYFGPGTRLTVT.

This clonotype showed up many times. This chain joins TRBV28 and TRBJ1-3; the match to TRBD1 covers 8 bases. V was clipped by 5 bases and J by 4 bases; unmatched bases: 7. Germline assignment: CDR1 MDHEN and CDR2 SYDVKM. This CDR3 contains 15 residues. CDR3 amino acids: CASSPVQGAGNTIYF. The CDR3 bases are TGTGCCAGCAGTCCCGTGCAGGGGGCAGGAAACACCATATATTTT.

The V gene is TRBV9, the J gene TRBJ2-1; D is undetermined. Germline CDR1 is SGDLS and CDR2 is YYNGEE. This CDR3 spans 16 amino acids. The V and J ends lost 0 bases and 4 bases respectively, with 14 bases between them. The CDR3 DNA reads as TGTGCCAGCAGCGTAGGTAATATGGGCAGTTACAATGAGCAGTTCTTC. Amino acid sequence: CASSVGNMGSYNEQFF. Full variable domain (outside the CDR3, taken from reference TRBV9 and TRBJ2-1): DSGVTQTPKHLITATGQRVTLRCSPRSGDLSVYWYQQSLDQGLQFLIQYYNGEERAKGNILERFSAQQFPDLHSELNLSSLELGDSALYFCASSVGNMGSYNEQFFGPGTRLTVL.

This clonotype was detected ten times or more. The genes are TRBV14 and TRBJ2-1; TRBD2 matches at 8 bases. Germline V gives CDR1 SGHDN, CDR2 FVKESK. This CDR3 is built from 16 residues. With 3 bases clipped from V and 8 bases from J, the junction kept 12 bases outside the gene matches. CDR3 amino acids: CASSQTRSGSGYEQFF. The DNA for the CDR3 is TGTGCCAGCAGCCAGACAAGGAGCGGGAGCGGCTATGAGCAGTTCTTC.

Here the CDR3 reads CAIREDRGGHEKLFF. The CDR3 coding sequence is TGTGCCATCAGGGAAGACAGGGGAGGGCATGAAAAACTGTTTTTT. This sequence joins TRBV10-3 and TRBJ1-4, with TRBD1 identical over 8 bases. Trimming took 6 bases from V and 6 from J; bases not matched to a gene: 9. Germline CDR1 reads ENHRY; CDR2 reads SYGVKD. The CDR3 runs 15 residues.

In its sample, this clonotype was seen a few times. The CDR3 coding sequence is TGCGCCAGCAGCTTGATGGGACAGCGTACTTACTCTGGAAACACCATATATTTT. This gives the protein CASSLMGQRTYSGNTIYF. This sequence joins TRBV5-1 and TRBJ1-3; TRBD1 matches at 7 bases. Unmatched junction bases numbered 10, after V lost 1 base and J lost 0 bases. The CDR3 extends over 18 amino acids. CDR1 and CDR2 from the germline V gene are SGHRS and YFSETQ.

This clonotype came up many times. The chain links TRBV12-3 or TRBV12-4 to TRBJ1-1; no clear D. Trimming removed 6 bases at V and 4 bases at J, with 18 bases between. The CDR3 has 15 residues. The CDR3 coding sequence is TGTGCCAGCAGACCCCAGCGGGCAGGATCCACTGAAGCTTTCTTT. This codes for CASRPQRAGSTEAFF.

In this sample, this clonotype turned up a few times. A single base separates this from a much larger clone, so it may be a read error. The chain links TRBV7-8 to TRBJ2-3; TRBD2 matches at 12 bases. The V gene's germline CDR1 is SGHVS and CDR2 FQNEAQ. This CDR3 has 18 residues. In nucleotides, the CDR3 is TGTGCCAGCACCCGGGGGCTAGCGGGAGGGATCGCCACAGATGCGCAGTATTTT. It encodes CASTRGLAGGIATDAQYF.

This clonotype has just a few counts. This chain joins TRBV7-9 and TRBJ1-2, with D perhaps TRBD1 (5 bases). V gave up 5 bases and J gave up 1 base, with 8 bases separating them. The CDR3 has 13 amino acids. CDR1 SEHNR and CDR2 FQNEAQ come from the germline V gene (reference sequence). This chain's CDR3 is CASSQGYNYGYTF. The CDR3 DNA reads TGTGCCAGCAGCCAGGGTTATAACTATGGCTACACCTTC.

This clonotype was detected a few times. The chain links TRBV29-1 to TRBJ1-2; D unresolved. Germline CDR1 reads SQVTM; CDR2 reads ANQGSEA. The CDR3 runs 13 residues. Trimming removed 1 base from V and 4 bases from J, with 10 bases in between. For the CDR3, the DNA is TGCAGCGTTGAAGGTGGGGTCGGCTATGGCTACACCTTC. This translates into CSVEGGVGYGYTF.

This clonotype was counted at least ten times. The gene calls are TRBV24-1 and TRBJ2-5; either TRBD1 or TRBD2 may fit D (5 bases each). The CDR3 loop spans 15 amino acids. V shed 3 bases and J shed 1 base, with 11 bases lying between them. Germline CDR1 and CDR2: KGHDR and SFDVKD. As DNA, the CDR3 is TGTGCCACCAGTGATCGATTGGGACCCCAAGAGACCCAGTACTTC. Its protein product is CATSDRLGPQETQYF.

Ten or more counts support this clonotype. This sequence joins TRBV2 and TRBJ1-1; 9 bases are a match to TRBD1. J lost 6 bases, V lost 7 bases, and 3 bases had no gene match. Germline V gene data show CDR1 as SNHLY and CDR2 as FYNNEI. The CDR3 has 12 amino acids. CDR3 loop: CASNTGGPEAFF. The DNA of the CDR3 is TGTGCCAGCAATACAGGGGGCCCTGAAGCTTTCTTT.

This clonotype was seen at least ten times. The chain uses TRBV10-3 and TRBJ2-7, with TRBD2 matching 12 bases. V gave up 2 bases and J gave up 3 bases; unmatched junction bases: 2. CDR1 and CDR2 from the germline V gene are ENHRY and SYGVKD. The CDR3 length is 15 residues. The CDR3 nucleotides are TGTGCCATCAGTGAGCCGGGACTAGCGGGCTACGAGCAGTACTTC. Encoded protein: CAISEPGLAGYEQYF.

This clonotype was counted ten times or more. The chain employs TRBV12-3 or TRBV12-4 and TRBJ1-2; no clear D. The CDR3 contains 13 residues. V shed 5 bases and J shed 8 bases, with 15 bases lying between them. CDR3 sequence (DNA): TGTGCCAGCAGTCCCGGGCCCCCAGACGGCTACACCTTC. It translates to CASSPGPPDGYTF.

This chain links TRBV19 with TRBJ1-5; 8 bases fit TRBD1. V was pared by 3 bases and J by 4 bases, with 11 bases of the junction left unmatched. Germline values: CDR1 LNHDA, CDR2 SQIVND (reference sequence). The CDR3 loop spans 17 amino acids. Here the CDR3 DNA reads TGTGCCAGTAGTATCGACAGGGGAGGACTTCTAAATCAGCCCCAGCATTTT. It codes for CASSIDRGGLLNQPQHF.

The sample holds many counts of this clonotype. V gene TRBV27 combines with J gene TRBJ1-6; tentatively, D is TRBD1 (5 bases). The CDR3 sequence is 16 residues long. The germline V and J ends were trimmed by 7 bases and 5 bases, with 18 bases remaining between them. CDR1 is MNHEY, CDR2 SMNVEV, per germline (reference sequence). The CDR3 coding sequence is TGTGCCAGCACCCGCCTCTGGCAGGGAGATAATTCACCCCTCCACTTT. Translated: CASTRLWQGDNSPLHF.

This clonotype was counted only a few times. This chain's CDR3 is CSTGGGGDYGYTF. The CDR3 DNA is TGCAGCACCGGAGGGGGGGGGGACTATGGCTACACCTTC. V usage is TRBV29-1 and J usage is TRBJ1-2, with TRBD1 as a possible D gene (6 bases). Germline V CDR1 and CDR2: SQVTM, ANQGSEA. The CDR3 consists of 13 residues. Trimming took off 8 bases at V and 3 bases at J, with 16 bases between the two ends.

This clonotype occurred a few times. The chain joins TRBV6-5 to TRBJ1-5; tentatively, D is TRBD1 (6 bases). CDR1 and CDR2 from the germline V gene are MNHEY and SVGAGI. The CDR3 is 14 residues long. Trimming removed 2 bases at V and 6 bases at J, with 11 bases between. CDR3 residues: CASSYVKGGQPQHF. The CDR3 nucleotides are TGTGCCAGCAGTTACGTGAAGGGGGGTCAGCCCCAGCATTTT.

In its sample, this clonotype was seen many times. The J gene is TRBJ2-7, the V gene TRBV5-1; D possibly matches TRBD1 or TRBD2 (5 bases each). CDR1 SGHRS and CDR2 YFSETQ come from the germline V gene. This CDR3 comprises 13 residues. The ends were cut back, 8 bases at V and 3 bases at J, with 15 bases in the middle. CDR3 in DNA: TGCGCCAGACCGTGGGACCAACTCTACGAGCAGTACTTC. Protein sequence: CARPWDQLYEQYF.